This record covers a single T cell receptor beta chain. What it binds is unknown. This record belongs to a study of tumor-infiltrating lymphocytes in primary liver carcinoma. Study-wide background: Patients comprised men and women whose ages fell between 30 and 69 years. Study-level results: There were only about 7.5-24% of top clones found in all five tumor regions. Tumor region pairs showed greater overlap than either tumor-adjacent or tumor-blood pairs did.

Unsorted bulk tissue of about 20-32 mg yielded co-extracted RNA and DNA. Every one of the tumor samples had a viable tumor cell content above 80%. Researchers generated TCR beta cDNA from around 510 ng of total RNA, relying on a constant-region primer. Slightly modified ARM-PCR, run as three nested multiplex PCR rounds, produced the TCR beta libraries. Amplification in the first two PCR rounds was performed using TRBV1-TRBV30 forward primers and a C-beta reverse primer for 10 cycles each. TCRdb independently ran MiXCR on the multiplex PCR reads; one entry per CDR3 protein. The sample consists of roughly 20,000 distinct CDR3 sequences, almost 80% of them appearing once. Germline V gene sequence: CDR1 SGHAT, CDR2 FQDESV (reference sequence). This CDR3 region has 15 residues.

The TCR comes from a woman in her 30s with primary liver carcinoma and hepatitis B virus infection. The J gene is TRBJ2-7, the V gene TRBV11-1; D is possibly TRBD1 or TRBD2 (5 bases each). Specimen: liver tumor tissue from sampling region 4. Subset specified: tumor region T4, right-lateral pole. The CDR3 spells CGSSPRDARFYRQYF. The CDR3 DNA reads as TGTGGCAGTAGCCCCCGGGACGCCCGTTTCTACAGGCAGTACTTC.